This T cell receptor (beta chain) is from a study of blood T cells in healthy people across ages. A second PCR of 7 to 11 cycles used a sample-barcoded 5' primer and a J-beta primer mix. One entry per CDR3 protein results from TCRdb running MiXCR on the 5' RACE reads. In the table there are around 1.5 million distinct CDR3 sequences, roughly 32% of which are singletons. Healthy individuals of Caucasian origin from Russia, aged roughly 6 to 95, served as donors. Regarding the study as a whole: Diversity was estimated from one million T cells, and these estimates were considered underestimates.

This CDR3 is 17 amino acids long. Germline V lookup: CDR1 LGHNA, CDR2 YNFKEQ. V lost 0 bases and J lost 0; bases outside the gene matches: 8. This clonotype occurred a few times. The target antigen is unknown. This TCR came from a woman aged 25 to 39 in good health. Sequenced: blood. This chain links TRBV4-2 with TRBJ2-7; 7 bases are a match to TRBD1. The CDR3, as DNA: TGTGCCAGCAGCCAAGAGAGTGGGGACAGATACTCCTACGAGCAGTACTTC. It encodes CASSQESGDRYSYEQYF.